Described below is a single TCR beta chain sequence and its context. These data come from a study of blood T cell repertoires in COVID-19. CDR3 length equals 14 residues. In germline, CDR1 is MGHDK, CDR2 SYGVNS. Trimming took 7 bases from V and 5 from J; bases not matched to a gene: 2. As handled by the study authors: Nucleated cell counts were estimated from reference gene primer amplification. Produced via immunoSEQ multiplex PCR; TCRdb's table is partial and in-frame only. Clone size and the V and J calls come from that table; the DNA yielded D and trimming. The data hold around 310,000 clones, with roughly 90% observed a single time.

V usage is TRBV25-1 and J usage is TRBJ1-6; 10 nucleotides line up with TRBD1. The TCR sequence derives from a woman aged 25-40 years with COVID-19, enrolled during active disease. The sample consisted of peripheral blood. The DNA of the CDR3 is TGTGCCAGCATCGGGACAGGGGATAATTCACCCCTCCACTTT. Translating gives CASIGTGDNSPLHF.